This section outlines one T cell receptor beta chain sequence together with its context. Its matching antigen is unknown. Only in-frame clones appear in the TCRdb table, and some are missing; sequencing was by immunoSEQ multiplex PCR. The sample yields around 150,000 clones, about 87% seen once. The data belong to a study of T cell responses to AZD1222 COVID-19 vaccine. Regarding the study as a whole: Vaccine-associated CD4 TCRs ranged over spike, dominating at 160-218 and 743-854. Targeting of unmutated variant regions was reportedly seen in nearly half of spike-specific TCRs.

The CDR3 sequence is 14 residues long. Germline CDR1 reads LNHDA; CDR2 reads SQIVND (reference sequence). V was pared by 5 bases and J by 6 bases, with 9 bases of the junction left unmatched. This rearrangement joins TRBV19 to TRBJ1-1, with TRBD1 matching 7 bases. The sample here was peripheral blood, taken on day 0 of AZD1222 vaccination. The receptor was derived from an adult in good health. DNA for the CDR3: TGTGCCAGTAGTCTCCGACAGGGAAACGCTGAAGCTTTCTTT. Residues: CASSLRQGNAEAFF.